The 17 T cell receptor beta chains given below trace back to one sample, sequenced in a study of T-cell memory formation after mild COVID-19. TCRdb used MiXCR to reprocess the 5' RACE reads, holding one entry per CDR3 protein. The repertoire includes about 190,000 distinct CDR3 sequences, about a sixth of them detected once, and 2% to 3% sits in the top ten. Source material: PBMCs or a T cell subset sorted from them (not recorded which). The source is an adult woman who had mild COVID-19 (a few samples of this study predate the infection). Cell type and time point are not known.

This clonotype was detected only a few times. This chain links TRBV20-1 with TRBJ2-7; D is possibly TRBD2 (7 bases). Trimming cost V 5 bases and J 6 bases, with 17 bases left between them. The CDR3 extends over 13 amino acids. CDR1 and CDR2 (germline): DFQATT, SNEGSKA (reference sequence). The CDR3 DNA sequence: TGCAGTGCTGTCGGACTAGGGGGGGGCGAGCAGTACTTC. Translated, it gives CSAVGLGGGEQYF.

The rearrangement joins TRBV7-2 to TRBJ1-5; D is ambiguous. Germline-derived CDR1 and CDR2 are SGHTA and FQGNSA. V was cut by 5 bases and J by 11 bases, with 19 bases left in between. CDR3 length equals 14 residues. In nucleotides, the CDR3 is TGTGCCAGCAGCGAAAGGGTTGGGTTTTCGGCCCAGCATTTT. Translated: CASSERVGFSAQHF.

This clonotype has more than one count but fewer than ten. The V gene is TRBV20-1, the J gene TRBJ2-4; 8 bases align to TRBD1. The CDR3 runs to 13 residues. J was trimmed by 5 bases and V by 6 bases; bases with no gene match: 6. Germline V CDR1 and CDR2: DFQATT, SNEGSKA (reference sequence). For the CDR3, the DNA is TGCAGTGCCCCCCCGACAGGGGAAAACATTCAGTACTTC. Translating gives CSAPPTGENIQYF.

V gene TRBV4-1 combines with J gene TRBJ2-7, with D perhaps matching TRBD2 (5 bases). V lost 3 bases, J lost 5 bases, and 11 bases lay in between. Per germline, CDR1 MGHRA and CDR2 YSYEKL. This CDR3 has 13 residues. This CDR3 reads CASSQAPGDEQYF. CDR3 DNA: TGCGCCAGCAGCCAGGCCCCCGGGGACGAGCAGTACTTC.

This clonotype was detected a few times. The chain combines TRBV6-6 with TRBJ2-7; 11 nucleotides align to TRBD2. This CDR3 has 16 residues. The ends lost 6 bases at V and 4 bases at J; junction bases unmatched: 11. Per germline, CDR1 MNHNY and CDR2 SVGAGI (reference sequence). The chain's CDR3 is CASSQGIAGGPYEQYF. As DNA, the CDR3 is TGTGCCAGCAGCCAAGGGATAGCGGGAGGGCCGTACGAGCAGTACTTC.

This chain joins TRBV12-3 or TRBV12-4 and TRBJ2-5; D may match TRBD1 or TRBD2 (5 bases each). V lost 5 bases and J 4 bases, leaving 8 bases between the germline ends. There are 12 residues in the CDR3. The CDR3 region has the DNA TGTGCCAGCAGTATTGGGGGAGAGACCCAGTACTTC. Protein product: CASSIGGETQYF.

CDR3 bases: TGTGCCAGCAGCCGGGGGCTAGCGGGAGTCTTAGAGACCCAGTACTTC. It translates to CASSRGLAGVLETQYF. This chain connects TRBV7-2 to TRBJ2-5; TRBD2 matches 10 bases. With 5 bases clipped from V and 4 bases from J, the junction kept 10 bases outside the gene matches. The CDR3 loop spans 16 amino acids. Germline lookup yields CDR1 SGHTA and CDR2 FQGNSA.

This clonotype was seen more than once but under ten times. The J gene is TRBJ2-3, the V gene TRBV4-2, with 8 bases aligning to TRBD2. V shed 1 base, J shed 1 base, and the junction held 4 bases outside the gene matches. Germline V gene data show CDR1 as LGHNA and CDR2 as YNFKEQ. CDR3 length: 16 amino acids. In nucleotides, the CDR3 is TGTGCCAGCAGCCAAGGAGCGGGGGCTGGCACAGATACGCAGTATTTT. It codes for CASSQGAGAGTDTQYF.

This clonotype was seen a few times. This chain connects TRBV12-3 or TRBV12-4 to TRBJ2-4, with D uncertain. Trimming stripped 6 bases from V and 1 base from J, with 10 bases between. The CDR3 is made up of 14 amino acids. The CDR3 nucleotides are TGTGCCAGCAGCCTAGGTGTGGCCAAAAACATTCAGTACTTC. Translation gives CASSLGVAKNIQYF.

The CDR3 DNA reads as TGTGCCAGCAGTGGTCTAGCGGGCCACGAGCAGTACTTC. Amino acid sequence: CASSGLAGHEQYF. V gene TRBV2 combines with J gene TRBJ2-7; 8 bases are a match to TRBD2. CDR1 SNHLY and CDR2 FYNNEI come from the germline V gene. CDR3 length equals 13 residues. Trimming took 4 bases from V and 5 from J; bases not matched to a gene: 4. The full variable domain, rest sourced from reference TRBV2 and TRBJ2-7, is EPEVTQTPSHQVTQMGQEVILRCVPISNHLYFYWYRQILGQKVEFLVSFYNNEISEKSEIFDDQFSVERPDGSNFTLKIRSTKLEDSAMYFCASSGLAGHEQYFGPGTRLTVT.

V usage is TRBV7-2 and J usage is TRBJ2-7, with D perhaps given as TRBD1 or TRBD2 (5 bases each). Per the germline V gene, CDR1 is SGHTA and CDR2 is FQGNSA. Deletions cut 5 bases from V and 2 bases from J, with 13 bases between. The CDR3 is made up of 14 amino acids. This chain's CDR3 is CASSLWDGPYEQYF. The CDR3 bases are TGTGCCAGCAGCCTCTGGGACGGCCCCTACGAGCAGTACTTC.

This chain joins TRBV20-1 and TRBJ2-7; D is possibly TRBD1 or TRBD2 (5 bases each). The CDR3 runs 12 residues. Germline-derived CDR1 and CDR2 are DFQATT and SNEGSKA (reference sequence). V was trimmed by 4 bases and J by 3 bases, leaving 10 bases between them. DNA for the CDR3: TGCAGTGCTACAGAGGGGCACTACGAGCAGTACTTC. This encodes CSATEGHYEQYF.

Many counts were recorded for this clonotype. V and J are TRBV20-1 and TRBJ1-1; no clear D gene. CDR1 and CDR2 from the germline V gene are DFQATT and SNEGSKA (reference sequence). The CDR3 contains 13 residues. V was shortened by 6 bases and J by 4 bases, with 15 bases between the two germline ends. This CDR3 is CSALGGGATEAFF. The CDR3, as DNA: TGCAGTGCCTTGGGCGGAGGTGCCACTGAAGCTTTCTTT.

The V gene is TRBV10-3, the J gene TRBJ1-6; D possibly corresponds to TRBD1 (6 bases). Germline V gene data show CDR1 as ENHRY and CDR2 as SYGVKD. The CDR3 is made up of 14 amino acids. Trimming removed 0 bases at V and 7 bases at J, with 7 bases between. The CDR3 DNA follows: TGTGCCATCAGTGAGTCCGGGGGCAATTCACCCCTCCACTTT. Residues: CAISESGGNSPLHF.

The chain recombines TRBV4-3 with TRBJ1-1, with a weak D call TRBD1 (6 bases). Trimming took 0 bases from V and 8 from J, leaving 10 bases between them. CDR1 and CDR2 (germline): LGHNA, YSLEER. The CDR3 contains 13 residues. CDR3 bases: TGCGCCAGCAGCCAAGATCGGGACATCGAAGCTTTCTTT. It is translated as CASSQDRDIEAFF.

This clonotype was found many times. V and J are TRBV4-2 and TRBJ2-7; D is undetermined. This CDR3 spans 14 amino acids. Deletions cut 0 bases from V and 1 base from J, with 7 bases between. The germline V gene encodes CDR1 LGHNA and CDR2 YNFKEQ. The chain's CDR3 is CASSQDVGSYEQYF. The CDR3 bases are TGTGCCAGCAGCCAAGATGTGGGTTCCTACGAGCAGTACTTC.

The chain recombines TRBV12-3 or TRBV12-4 with TRBJ2-7; D is ambiguous. The germline V and J ends were trimmed by 2 bases and 0 bases, with 5 bases remaining between them. The CDR3 spans 13 residues. Here the CDR3 reads CASSLHGSYEQYF. The DNA of the CDR3 is TGTGCCAGCAGTTTACACGGCTCCTACGAGCAGTACTTC.